This TCR beta chain emerged from a study of blood T cells in healthy people across ages (dated by TCRdb to 2015 to 2017). For the study in its entirety: In model experiments, template switching captured roughly one uniquely barcoded TCR beta cDNA molecule for every two T cells. Age-related changes in TCR beta repertoire diversity were measured in the study by deep sequencing normalized with unique cDNA molecular identifiers. Donors were grouped into four age groups: young (average roughly 17 years), middle-aged (roughly 40), aged (roughly 67) and long-lived (around 82). Donors of different ages were randomly distributed across sequencing lanes to avoid experimental bias. Using the same blood draw, the study looked at two additional independent replicas of 1 million unique cDNA reads for two donors, one aged 18 to 30 and the other aged 80 or older. Summary of the overall study and its limitations: The long-lived group showed more naive CD4+ T cells, fewer expanded clones and increased TCR diversity than the aged group, suggesting age selection. Estimates of total diversity from one million sequenced T cells were regarded as lower bounds and underestimates. Observed TCR beta diversity per million T cells fell roughly linearly with age, and a significant reduction was already apparent by age around 40. Observed TCR beta diversity correlated strongly with the percentage of naive T cells measured by flow cytometry. Conclusive comparison of naive and antigen-experienced compartments was prevented by the profiling of bulk unsorted PBMCs. Because the CMV infection status of the donors was unknown, age-related changes in expanded clonotypes may potentially have been confounded.

The library was produced with 5' RACE. The sample was run on an Illumina HiSeq 2500. A second PCR of 7 to 11 cycles was run with a J-beta primer mix and a sample-barcoded 5' primer. A unique molecular identifier was introduced onto each TCR beta cDNA molecule by a template-switch 5' adaptor carrying 12 random nucleotides. Each sample yielded at least 2.5 million CDR3-containing paired-end reads. The Mint cDNA synthesis kit, primed by a TRBC-specific oligonucleotide, was used to synthesize first-strand cDNA from all RNA. Following uracil-DNA glycosylase treatment, a first 18-cycle PCR with universal primers M1SS and BC2_uni_R was performed on all cDNA. The original pipeline was this. For normalization, 1 million high-quality reads were randomly selected from each sample, with every read carrying a distinct molecular identifier. Instead of being binned into consensus sequences, reads with shared molecular identifiers were discarded. MiTCR, set to a Q25 quality threshold and the strictest error-elimination algorithm, was used for CDR3 identification, clonotype clustering and error correction. A nonparametric unseen species model with Euler transformation was used to estimate lower-bound total TCR beta diversity. TCRdb reworked the public reads: Q25 trimming with fastp, MiXCR clone assembly, productive beta chains retained. Duplicate CDR3 protein sequences are folded into a single record with the most common DNA and genes. TCRdb's processing, not the study's, gives the V and J calls here. The sample table lists about 1.5 million distinct CDR3 sequences, less than 45% of them with a count of one. Around 4% of the sample rests with the top ten.

V ends up 0 bases short and J 11 bases short, with an unmatched junction base count of 10. Spanning cysteine to phenylalanine, the CDR3 consists of 14 amino acids. Only CDR3 DNA is held: 42 bases, read in frame from base 1. Via the germline V gene, CDR1 is SGDLS and CDR2 YYNGEE. With regard to this clonotype: Its antigen is still unknown. One base away there is no much larger clone; base qualities are not given.

Donors were a few dozen systemically healthy Caucasian individuals from Russia aged roughly 6 to 100 years. Each donor gave ten milliliters of peripheral blood, collected into EDTA-treated Vacutainer tubes. PBMCs were isolated by Ficoll-Paque density-gradient centrifugation, with at least 6 million obtained per sample. Total RNA, at least 5.5 micrograms per sample, was extracted from PBMCs with Trizol reagent. Naive CD45RAhigh/CD27high T cell percentages were measured by flow cytometry on a PBMC aliquot from every donor. Sequencing input: blood. This chain is built from TRBV9 and TRBJ2-5, with 7 central nucleotides matching TRBD1. This sequence originates from a woman aged 18-30 years in good health. The DNA reads as follows: TGTGCCAGCAGCGTAGCGACAGGGTACTCTGAGCAGTACTTC. It encodes CASSVATGYSEQYF.